This TCR beta chain was captured in a study of blood T cell repertoires in COVID-19. Study overall: T cells, B-cell-depleted T cells, or PBMCs provided the cDNA or gDNA that served as material.

Under the authors' procedure: Estimates of nucleated cell counts were drawn from the amplification of reference gene primers. Libraries were prepared by immunoSEQ multiplex PCR; TCRdb keeps only in-frame clonotypes and omits some of them. D and trimming were read from the DNA, whereas the V and J calls and clone size are those reported in that table. The table includes about 370,000 clones, around 92% detected once. The CDR3 consists of 14 residues. The V gene lost 6 bases and the J gene lost 6 bases, with 15 bases spanning the gap. Germline CDR1 reads SGHTA; CDR2 reads FQGNSA. The sequencing sample was made of peripheral blood. The chain is built from TRBV7-2 and TRBJ2-4, with a possible D match to TRBD1 (6 bases). The clonotype originates from a woman aged 25 to 39 with COVID-19, enrolled during active disease. In DNA, the CDR3 is TGTGCCAGCAGTTTGGGGGCTACTTCAAACATTCAGTACTTC. Its protein is CASSLGATSNIQYF.